One sample yielded the 24 T cell receptor beta chains listed below, sequenced in a study of technical replicates of blood from a handful of donors. TCRdb's copy holds only in-frame clones and misses some; the assay was immunoSEQ multiplex PCR. The sample consists of about 70,000 clones, 95% to 97% of them appearing once. The sequenced sample was T cells isolated from PBMCs. Receptors were obtained from a human donor in good health.

This chain links TRBV7-9 with TRBJ1-6; D may be TRBD1 (5 bases). The CDR3 has 14 amino acids. CDR1 and CDR2 (germline): SEHNR, FQNEAQ (reference sequence). The V and J ends lost 2 bases and 10 bases respectively, with 12 bases between them. The CDR3 sequence is CASSLFEQGSPLHF. The DNA of the CDR3 is TGTGCCAGCAGCTTATTCGAGCAGGGCTCACCCCTCCACTTT.

V gene TRBV28 combines with J gene TRBJ1-1; no firm D call. Germline assignment: CDR1 MDHEN and CDR2 SYDVKM. There are 13 residues in the CDR3. Trimming stripped 3 bases from V and 3 bases from J, with 8 bases between. The CDR3 here is CASSFPGYTEAFF. CDR3 DNA: TGTGCCAGCAGTTTCCCGGGTTACACTGAAGCTTTCTTT.

This clone was counted once. This chain links TRBV11-2 with TRBJ1-2; 7 nucleotides agree with TRBD1. The trim removed 5 bases at V and 5 bases at J, leaving 14 bases unmatched. Germline CDR1 is SGHAT and CDR2 is FQNNGV. CDR3 length equals 16 residues. The CDR3 DNA is TGTGCCAGCAGCACACACCGGAGGGGGCAGACGTATGGCTACACCTTC. Translating it yields CASSTHRRGQTYGYTF.

Points on this clone: Germline is not matched at one junction end, which may reflect a read error. V and J are TRBV28 and TRBJ2-1; TRBD2 matches at 9 bases. Germline values: CDR1 MDHEN, CDR2 SYDVKM. This CDR3 is 17 amino acids long. CDR3 nucleotides: TGTGCCAGCAGCCCCAATTCGGGACTAGCCTCCTCCAATGAGCAGTTCTTC. Its translation: CASSPNSGLASSNEQFF.

The V and J genes are TRBV16 and TRBJ1-5; D is undetermined. Germline CDR1 KGHSY, CDR2 FQNENV. The V gene lost 4 bases and the J gene lost 0 bases, with 7 bases spanning the gap. This CDR3 is built from 14 residues. CDR3 amino acids: CASSPHSSNQPQHF. In nucleotides, the CDR3 is TGTGCCAGCAGCCCCCACAGTAGCAATCAGCCCCAGCATTTT.

The chain employs TRBV6-1 and TRBJ1-2; D is undetermined. Germline CDR1 reads MNHNS; CDR2 reads SASEGT. Trimming shortened V by 9 bases and J by 4 bases, and 12 bases separated the two germline ends. CDR3 length: 12 amino acids. The CDR3: CASLGRSYGYTF. The CDR3 DNA is TGTGCCAGTTTAGGGAGATCCTATGGCTACACCTTC.

The J gene is TRBJ1-1, the V gene TRBV6-5; D is undetermined. Germline V CDR1 and CDR2: MNHEY, SVGAGI. V was cut by 1 base and J by 9 bases, with 9 bases left in between. The CDR3 is 12 residues long. CDR3 DNA: TGTGCCAGCAGTTACTTGGGCAGTCAAGCTTTCTTT. Protein sequence: CASSYLGSQAFF.

The chain combines TRBV7-2 with TRBJ2-1; D call uncertain. Trimming shortened V by 1 base and J by 10 bases, and 5 bases separated the two germline ends. The CDR3 has 11 residues. Germline assignment: CDR1 SGHTA and CDR2 FQGNSA. The CDR3, as DNA: TGTGCCAGCAGCTTAGTGTTAGAGCAGTTCTTC. This codes for CASSLVLEQFF. The full variable domain, its missing parts supplied by reference TRBV7-2 and TRBJ2-1, is GAGVSQSPSNKVTEKGKDVELRCDPISGHTALYWYRQSLGQGLEFLIYFQGNSAPDKSGLPSDRFSAERTGGSVSTLTIQRTQQEDSAVYLCASSLVLEQFFGPGTRLTVL.

The rearrangement joins TRBV5-6 to TRBJ2-3, with TRBD2 identical over 7 bases. The germline gives CDR1 SGHDT, CDR2 YYEEEE. CDR3 length: 14 residues. With 1 base clipped from V and 9 bases from J, the junction kept 8 bases outside the gene matches. CDR3 sequence (DNA): TGTGCCAGCAGCTTGTGGACTAGTAGGGGCACGCAGTATTTT. Residues: CASSLWTSRGTQYF.

The J gene is TRBJ2-3, the V gene TRBV2; a possible D gene is TRBD2 (6 bases). CDR3 length: 15 residues. CDR1 SNHLY and CDR2 FYNNEI come from the germline V gene. Trimming cost V 11 bases and J 0 bases, with 18 bases left between them. The CDR3 DNA is TGTGCCGGGCCCACCGGGACTTCGAGCACAGATACGCAGTATTTT. Amino acids: CAGPTGTSSTDTQYF.

The rearrangement joins TRBV5-4 to TRBJ1-1; 9 bases align to TRBD1. Germline V CDR1 and CDR2: SGHNT, YYREEE (reference sequence). V shed 4 bases and J 4 bases; nucleotides not matched to a gene: 11. The CDR3 has 16 residues. CDR3 region: CASSHLGTTGGTEAFF. The CDR3 bases are TGTGCCAGCAGCCACTTAGGGACGACAGGGGGCACTGAAGCTTTCTTT.

This chain links TRBV15 with TRBJ2-4; 10 positions agree with TRBD1. J lost 1 base, V lost 3 bases, and 9 bases had no gene match. CDR1 is LNHNV and CDR2 is YYDKDF in the germline V gene (reference sequence). The length of the CDR3 is 18 residues. CDR3 in DNA: TGTGCCACCAGCAGGGCCGGGACAGGGGTCGGGGCCAAAAACATTCAGTACTTC. Residues: CATSRAGTGVGAKNIQYF.

The chain links TRBV2 to TRBJ2-1; 9 bases map to TRBD2. Germline CDR1 is SNHLY and CDR2 is FYNNEI. V shed 1 base and J 4 bases; nucleotides not matched to a gene: 5. The CDR3 contains 16 residues. The chain's CDR3 is CASSEVRLAVYNEQFF. For the CDR3, the DNA is TGTGCCAGCAGTGAAGTAAGACTAGCGGTTTACAATGAGCAGTTCTTC. Together with reference TRBV2 and TRBJ2-1, the CDR3 gives the full variable domain: EPEVTQTPSHQVTQMGQEVILRCVPISNHLYFYWYRQILGQKVEFLVSFYNNEISEKSEIFDDQFSVERPDGSNFTLKIRSTKLEDSAMYFCASSEVRLAVYNEQFFGPGTRLTVL.

The chain has TRBV6-5 and TRBJ2-5; no definite D call. The V end was cut by 4 bases, the J end by 2 bases, with 11 bases between. Germline V gene lookup returns CDR1 MNHEY and CDR2 SVGAGI. CDR3 size: 14 residues. CDR3 sequence (DNA): TGTGCCAGCAGTTTTCGCGGCCCACAAGAGACCCAGTACTTC. Translation gives CASSFRGPQETQYF.

This chain joins TRBV11-2 and TRBJ1-1, with 10 bases that match TRBD1. The germline CDR1 and CDR2 sequences are SGHAT and FQNNGV. Trimming took 3 bases from V and 4 from J; bases not matched to a gene: 2. This CDR3 comprises 14 residues. CDR3 protein: CASSFRDRGTEAFF. The CDR3 DNA reads as TGTGCCAGCAGCTTTAGGGACAGGGGCACTGAAGCTTTCTTT.

The chain uses TRBV14 and TRBJ2-1; TRBD2 agrees at 11 bases. The CDR3 consists of 18 residues. V trimming: 1 base; J trimming: 1 base; junction bases outside the gene matches: 6. CDR1 SGHDN and CDR2 FVKESK come from the germline V gene. The CDR3, as DNA: TGTGCCAGCAGCCAAGTTACTAGCGGGGGCCCTTCCTACAATGAGCAGTTCTTC. This codes for CASSQVTSGGPSYNEQFF. Using reference TRBV14 and TRBJ2-1 for the parts outside the CDR3, the full variable domain is EAGVTQFPSHSVIEKGQTVTLRCDPISGHDNLYWYRRVMGKEIKFLLHFVKESKQDESGMPNNRFLAERTGGTYSTLKVQPAELEDSGVYFCASSQVTSGGPSYNEQFFGPGTRLTVL.

The V call is TRBV19, the J call TRBJ1-4; possibly TRBD1 for D (5 bases). The ends were cut back, 8 bases at V and 1 base at J, with 17 bases in the middle. The CDR3 runs to 16 residues. Germline lookup yields CDR1 LNHDA and CDR2 SQIVND (reference sequence). The CDR3 DNA reads TGTGCCAGTTTGGGTGCCAGCGGGGGAACTAATGAAAAACTGTTTTTT. It yields the protein CASLGASGGTNEKLFF.

The chain uses TRBV18 and TRBJ2-1, with D possibly matching TRBD1 (5 bases). Germline V gene lookup returns CDR1 KGHSH and CDR2 LQKENI. This CDR3 spans 14 amino acids. The CDR3 region is CASLSTGTYNEQFF. CDR3 bases: TGTGCGTCCTTAAGTACAGGAACGTACAATGAGCAGTTCTTC.

This chain uses TRBV7-9 with TRBJ2-2; 7 bases agree with TRBD2. V lost 6 bases, J lost 1 base, and 14 bases stayed unmatched. Germline values: CDR1 SEHNR, CDR2 FQNEAQ (reference sequence). The CDR3 sequence is 18 residues long. The CDR3 sequence is CASRRRGGLPGNTGELFF. DNA for the CDR3: TGTGCCAGCAGGCGGCGCGGGGGTCTACCGGGGAACACCGGGGAGCTGTTTTTT.

The CDR3 loop is CASSVAVQGALYEQYF. CDR3 DNA: TGTGCCAGCAGCGTAGCGGTACAGGGGGCCCTTTACGAGCAGTACTTC. V usage is TRBV9 and J usage is TRBJ2-7; TRBD1 matches at 9 bases. The CDR3 extends over 16 amino acids. V lost 0 bases and J lost 4; bases outside the gene matches: 8. Germline assignment: CDR1 SGDLS and CDR2 YYNGEE.

The rearrangement uses TRBV5-1 and TRBJ2-3; maybe TRBD2 (6 bases). This CDR3 spans 15 amino acids. V was pared by 3 bases and J by 0 bases, with 11 bases between. The germline V gene has CDR1 SGHRS and CDR2 YFSETQ. The CDR3 DNA is TGCGCCAGCAGCTCAAGCGGGTCTAGCACAGATACGCAGTATTTT. It is translated as CASSSSGSSTDTQYF.

This sequence joins TRBV5-1 and TRBJ2-3, with TRBD1 identical over 7 bases. Germline V gives CDR1 SGHRS, CDR2 YFSETQ. The CDR3 totals 16 residues. V was clipped by 0 bases and J by 0 bases; unmatched bases: 4. CDR3 in amino acids: CASSLGDRESTDTQYF. In DNA form, the CDR3 reads TGCGCCAGCAGCTTGGGAGACAGGGAAAGCACAGATACGCAGTATTTT.

The chain combines TRBV29-1 with TRBJ2-1; possible D gene TRBD1, 5 bases. The CDR3 has 11 amino acids. Germline V CDR1 and CDR2: SQVTM, ANQGSEA. V shed 4 bases and J shed 5 bases, with 6 bases lying between them. The CDR3 DNA is TGCAGCGTTGGGGGCCACAATGAGCAGTTCTTC. Translation: CSVGGHNEQFF.

The chain carries TRBV30 and TRBJ1-1; TRBD1 matches 8 bases. The CDR3 loop spans 12 amino acids. V lost 8 bases and J lost 4; bases outside the gene matches: 6. The germline gives CDR1 GTSNPN, CDR2 SVGIG (reference sequence). The CDR3 spells CAGRTGGTEAFF. CDR3 coding DNA: TGTGCCGGAAGAACAGGGGGCACTGAAGCTTTCTTT. The full variable domain, its missing parts supplied by reference TRBV30 and TRBJ1-1, is SQTIHQWPATLVQPVGSPLSLECTVEGTSNPNLYWYRQAAGRGLQLLFYSVGIGQISSEVPQNLSASRPQDRQFILSSKKLLLSDSGFYLCAGRTGGTEAFFGQGTRLTVV.